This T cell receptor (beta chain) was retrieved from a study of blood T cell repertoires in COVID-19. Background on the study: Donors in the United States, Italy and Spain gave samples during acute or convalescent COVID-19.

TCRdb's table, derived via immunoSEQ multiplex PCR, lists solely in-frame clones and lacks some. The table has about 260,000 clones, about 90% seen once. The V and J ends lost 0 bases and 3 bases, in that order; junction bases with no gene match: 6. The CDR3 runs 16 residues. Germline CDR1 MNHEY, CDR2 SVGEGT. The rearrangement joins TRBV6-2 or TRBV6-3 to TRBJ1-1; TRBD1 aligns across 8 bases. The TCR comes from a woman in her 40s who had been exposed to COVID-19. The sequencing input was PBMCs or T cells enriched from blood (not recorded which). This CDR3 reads CASSYSTRGLYTEAFF. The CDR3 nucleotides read TGTGCCAGCAGTTACTCGACCAGGGGGCTGTACACTGAAGCTTTCTTT.